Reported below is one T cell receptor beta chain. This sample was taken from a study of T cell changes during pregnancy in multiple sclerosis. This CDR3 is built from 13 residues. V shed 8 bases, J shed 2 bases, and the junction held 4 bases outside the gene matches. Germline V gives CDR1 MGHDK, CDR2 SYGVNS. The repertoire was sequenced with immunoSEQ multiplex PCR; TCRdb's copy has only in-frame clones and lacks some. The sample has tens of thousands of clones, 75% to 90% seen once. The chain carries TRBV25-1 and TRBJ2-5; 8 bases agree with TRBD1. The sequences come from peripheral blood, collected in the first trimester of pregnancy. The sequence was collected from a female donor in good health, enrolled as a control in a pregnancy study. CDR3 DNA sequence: TGTGCCAGCGGCCGACAGGGGCAAGAGACCCAGTACTTC. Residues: CASGRQGQETQYF.